The T cell receptor beta chain under discussion was sequenced for a study of T cells after yellow fever vaccination. Study-wide findings and caveats: Few clonotypes appeared in both CD4 and CD8 compartments. Weaker, the secondary response had a peak occurring faster, on day 5 versus 15.

This clonotype showed up many times. V lost 2 bases and J lost 9, with 14 bases in between. The CDR3 totals 13 residues. Per the germline V gene, CDR1 is GTSNPN and CDR2 is SVGIG (reference sequence). MiXCR, applied by TCRdb to the 5' RACE reads, yields one record per CDR3 protein. Among 46,000 or so distinct CDR3 sequences, just under 6.5% were seen once, and the ten largest hold roughly a tenth. The origin of this receptor is a man aged 25 to 40 who received the YFV17D yellow fever vaccine. The chain employs TRBV30 and TRBJ2-1; TRBD2 is a possible D gene (5 bases). Sequencing was performed on PBMCs, either bulk or a sorted T-cell subset (CD4+, CD8+, memory, or dextramer-sorted; not recorded which), taken 45 days after the yellow fever booster vaccination. This CDR3 reads CAWSFDGGSEQFF. The CDR3 nucleotides are TGTGCCTGGAGTTTTGATGGAGGAAGTGAGCAGTTCTTC. Full variable domain (outside the CDR3, taken from reference TRBV30 and TRBJ2-1): SQTIHQWPATLVQPVGSPLSLECTVEGTSNPNLYWYRQAAGRGLQLLFYSVGIGQISSEVPQNLSASRPQDRQFILSSKKLLLSDSGFYLCAWSFDGGSEQFFGPGTRLTVL.